The 21 T cell receptor beta chains in this list originate from one sample, sequenced in a study of vaccination and CD4 T cells after COVID-19. Antigens for these TCRs are unknown. Once obtained from cultured CD4+ T cells, the DNA was sequenced using the Oncomine TCR Beta short-read assay. TCRdb re-called the PCR reads with MiXCR, one entry per CDR3 protein. The table has roughly 10,000 distinct CDR3 sequences, about 30% seen once. Stated treatment: roughly 10-day PBMC culture with coronavirus spike peptide pools or control peptides (ViraFEST assay). The sample was CD4+ T cells from blood, cultured in vitro, taken after SARS-CoV-2 vaccination. The source of these receptors is a human donor who had recovered from COVID-19.

The chain joins TRBV20-1 to TRBJ1-5; 8 bases match TRBD1. The CDR3 is 14 amino acids. The V gene end was trimmed by 0 bases and the J gene end by 7 bases; junction bases not matched to a gene: 5. Germline CDR1 DFQATT, CDR2 SNEGSKA (reference sequence). The CDR3 here is CSARDQAGGQPQHF. In DNA form, the CDR3 reads TGCAGTGCTAGAGATCAGGCAGGGGGCCAGCCCCAGCATTTT.

This clonotype was detected only a few times. V is TRBV7-2 and J is TRBJ2-5; D is unresolved. Per the germline V gene, CDR1 is SGHTA and CDR2 is FQGNSA. The CDR3 extends over 13 amino acids. Trimming pared 2 bases from V and 3 bases from J, leaving 7 bases between. Written as DNA, the CDR3 is TGTGCCAGCAGCTTATATGGGGAAGAGACCCAGTACTTC. It specifies CASSLYGEETQYF.

The chain employs TRBV28 and TRBJ2-1; tentatively, D is TRBD1 (6 bases). From germline, CDR1 is MDHEN and CDR2 SYDVKM. The CDR3 is 15 amino acids. V gave up 9 bases and J gave up 0 bases, with 15 bases separating them. CDR3: CASTSGASSYNEQFF. CDR3 bases: TGTGCCAGTACTTCAGGGGCGAGCTCCTACAATGAGCAGTTCTTC. The whole variable domain, filled in from reference TRBV28 and TRBJ2-1, reads DVKVTQSSRYLVKRTGEKVFLECVQDMDHENMFWYRQDPGLGLRLIYFSYDVKMKEKGDIPEGYSVSREKKERFSLILESASTNQTSMYLCASTSGASSYNEQFFGPGTRLTVL.

This clonotype was seen more than once but under ten times. The rearrangement uses TRBV6-1 and TRBJ1-1; D gene unclear. The CDR3 has 13 residues. Germline CDR1 reads MNHNS; CDR2 reads SASEGT. V gave up 8 bases and J gave up 1 base, with 11 bases separating them. The CDR3 nucleotides are TGTGCCAGCCGACGGCTGGGGAACACTGAAGCTTTCTTT. Its protein is CASRRLGNTEAFF.

The V call is TRBV6-1, the J call TRBJ2-3; D unresolved. The germline V gene encodes CDR1 MNHNS and CDR2 SASEGT. V gave up 6 bases and J gave up 1 base, with 14 bases separating them. This CDR3 has 15 amino acids. Written as DNA, the CDR3 is TGTGCCAGCAGCTTCGACCTTGTGGGCACAGATACGCAGTATTTT. Residues: CASSFDLVGTDTQYF.

Within the sample, this clonotype is large (0.1 to 1%). The V call is TRBV7-2, the J call TRBJ1-2; 8 bases map to TRBD1. Trimming removed 1 base from V and 5 bases from J; junction bases left unmatched: 6. This CDR3 is 15 amino acids long. The germline CDR1 and CDR2 sequences are SGHTA and FQGNSA. The DNA for the CDR3 is TGTGCCAGCAGCTTAGGGGCAGGGGGCTTGTATGGCTACACCTTC. It encodes CASSLGAGGLYGYTF.

This clonotype was detected a few times. The V call is TRBV4-3, the J call TRBJ2-7, with D perhaps matching TRBD1 (6 bases). CDR1 and CDR2 (germline): LGHNA, YSLEER. There are 14 residues in the CDR3. The germline V and J ends were trimmed by 4 bases and 3 bases, with 13 bases remaining between them. CDR3 in DNA: TGCGCCAGCAGCCGTGATTGGGGGCGCTACGAGCAGTACTTC. It translates to CASSRDWGRYEQYF.

This clonotype showed up just once. This chain joins TRBV7-7 and TRBJ2-1, with 10 bases identical to TRBD2. CDR3 size: 15 residues. The ends lost 4 bases at V and 4 bases at J; junction bases unmatched: 4. The germline gives CDR1 SSHAT, CDR2 FNYEAQ (reference sequence). In DNA, the CDR3 is TGTGCCAGCAGCTGGACTAGCGGCCCTTACAATGAGCAGTTCTTC. Its protein product is CASSWTSGPYNEQFF.

V gene TRBV7-8 combines with J gene TRBJ1-6; D is uncertain. Per germline, CDR1 SGHVS and CDR2 FQNEAQ. V was cut by 5 bases and J by 6 bases, with 14 bases left in between. The CDR3 covers 15 residues. CDR3 sequence reads: CASSPWQAANSPLHF. CDR3 DNA sequence: TGTGCCAGCAGCCCCTGGCAGGCGGCTAATTCACCCCTCCACTTT.

The chain recombines TRBV19 with TRBJ1-1; 7 bases are shared with TRBD1. This CDR3 has 13 amino acids. The germline V gene encodes CDR1 LNHDA and CDR2 SQIVND (reference sequence). Trimming removed 6 bases from V and 3 bases from J; junction bases left unmatched: 4. The CDR3 bases are TGTGCCAGTAGGACAGGGTGGGACACTGAAGCTTTCTTT. Translated, it gives CASRTGWDTEAFF.

The rearrangement links TRBV6-2 or TRBV6-3 to TRBJ2-3, with TRBD1 matching 9 bases. The CDR3 loop spans 15 amino acids. J gave up 4 bases and V 6 bases, and 8 bases lay outside the gene matches. Germline values: CDR1 MNHEY, CDR2 SVGEGT. The CDR3 loop reads CASSPGTGKPDTQYF. The CDR3 coding sequence is TGTGCCAGCAGCCCCGGGACAGGGAAGCCAGATACGCAGTATTTT.

This clonotype has just a few counts. The V call is TRBV20-1, the J call TRBJ2-3; 12 nucleotides align to TRBD2. The germline CDR1 and CDR2 sequences are DFQATT and SNEGSKA (reference sequence). There are 17 residues in the CDR3. J gave up 4 bases and V 5 bases, and 13 bases lay outside the gene matches. The CDR3 region has the DNA TGCAGTGCTCAGAGTGCTAGCGGGAGGGCCTCGTCAGATACGCAGTATTTT. Encoded protein: CSAQSASGRASSDTQYF.

The J gene is TRBJ1-3, the V gene TRBV28, with 7 bases fitting TRBD1. The CDR3 has 14 residues. Trimming cost V 5 bases and J 3 bases; bases outside gene matches: 4. CDR1 is MDHEN, CDR2 SYDVKM, per germline. CDR3 region: CASSLDRVGNTIYF. The CDR3, as DNA: TGTGCCAGCAGTCTAGACAGGGTTGGAAACACCATATATTTT.

This clonotype was counted only a few times. V gene TRBV4-3 combines with J gene TRBJ1-2; 8 bases line up with TRBD1. Germline CDR1 LGHNA, CDR2 YSLEER. The CDR3 loop spans 15 amino acids. Losses at the gene ends were 3 bases for V and 5 bases for J; bases not matched to a gene: 8. DNA for the CDR3: TGCGCCAGCAGCCAGGGGACAGGAACCCAATATGGCTACACCTTC. It translates to CASSQGTGTQYGYTF.

The chain has TRBV28 and TRBJ1-2; TRBD1 agrees at 9 bases. CDR1 and CDR2 from the germline V gene are MDHEN and SYDVKM. The CDR3 is made up of 15 amino acids. The ends lost 6 bases at V and 1 base at J; junction bases unmatched: 6. The CDR3 DNA sequence: TGTGCCAGCAGCCGCCCGGGACAGGGTAACTATGGCTACACCTTC. Amino acids: CASSRPGQGNYGYTF.

This chain uses TRBV19 with TRBJ2-3, with D unclear. CDR3 size: 13 residues. V shed 4 bases and J shed 3 bases, with 8 bases lying between them. Germline CDR1 LNHDA, CDR2 SQIVND (reference sequence). CDR3 in DNA: TGTGCCAGTAGTACCCTAGTTACAGATACGCAGTATTTT. Translation: CASSTLVTDTQYF.

This clonotype was found once. The CDR3 loop reads CASSLGQGRRVETQYF. Here the CDR3 DNA reads TGTGCCAGCAGTTTGGGGCAGGGGAGGCGGGTAGAGACCCAGTACTTC. The rearrangement links TRBV28 to TRBJ2-5; D tentatively fits TRBD1 or TRBD2 (6 bases each). V was cut by 3 bases and J by 4 bases, with 18 bases left in between. Germline CDR1 reads MDHEN; CDR2 reads SYDVKM. The CDR3 extends over 16 amino acids.

This rearrangement joins TRBV11-2 to TRBJ1-2, with 9 positions matching TRBD1. V was pared by 5 bases and J by 4 bases, with 14 bases of the junction left unmatched. The CDR3 is made up of 17 amino acids. Germline CDR1 reads SGHAT; CDR2 reads FQNNGV. CDR3 in amino acids: CASSPLGGDRGFYGYTF. The CDR3 region has the DNA TGTGCCAGCAGCCCCCTAGGTGGCGACAGGGGGTTCTATGGCTACACCTTC.

The V call is TRBV7-8, the J call TRBJ1-1; D call uncertain. Trimming took 1 base from V and 3 from J, leaving 9 bases between them. The CDR3 extends over 14 amino acids. From germline, CDR1 is SGHVS and CDR2 FQNEAQ. The CDR3 here is CASSLDSGYTEAFF. The CDR3 nucleotides are TGTGCCAGCAGCTTAGACTCCGGATACACTGAAGCTTTCTTT.

The chain is built from TRBV7-9 and TRBJ2-7; D is perhaps TRBD2 (5 bases). V lost 5 bases, J lost 7 bases, and 24 bases lay in between. This CDR3 contains 16 residues. The germline CDR1 and CDR2 sequences are SEHNR and FQNEAQ (reference sequence). The CDR3 DNA follows: TGTGCCAGCAGCCCAAGAGGAAGGGAGTCGGTAGGGGAGCAGTACTTC. It yields the protein CASSPRGRESVGEQYF.

The chain couples TRBV6-1 to TRBJ2-7, with a tentative D call TRBD2 (5 bases). Trimming left V 6 bases short and J 6 bases short, with 33 bases between. CDR1 and CDR2 (germline): MNHNS, SASEGT. The CDR3 covers 19 residues. Here the CDR3 reads CASSPTAGQFPTLLREQYF. The CDR3 region has the DNA TGTGCCAGCAGCCCGACGGCGGGTCAGTTCCCGACCCTCCTCCGCGAGCAGTACTTC.